These 7 T cell receptor beta chains were all obtained from the same sample, sequenced in a study of OX40 agonist ivuxolimab in advanced cancers. The assay was immunoSEQ multiplex PCR, and TCRdb's table has in-frame clones only and misses some. The sample has around 75,000 clones, 88% seen once; the top ten hold 2% to 2.5%. Source: CD4+ or CD8+ T cells sorted from blood, taken in a trial of the OX40 agonist ivuxolimab. These receptors all come from an adult with an advanced solid tumor such as melanoma, head and neck, liver or kidney cancer.

The rearrangement uses TRBV7-2 and TRBJ1-1; D is ambiguous. The CDR3 spans 11 residues. V was trimmed by 5 bases and J by 1 base, leaving 2 bases between them. Germline values: CDR1 SGHTA, CDR2 FQGNSA. CDR3 protein: CASSENTEAFF. CDR3 bases: TGTGCCAGCAGCGAGAACACTGAAGCTTTCTTT.

As regards this clone: One end of the junction fails to match germline, which may point to a read error. The chain is built from TRBV5-1 and TRBJ2-2; D possibly matches TRBD1 or TRBD2 (5 bases each). This CDR3 spans 11 amino acids. The germline gives CDR1 SGHRS, CDR2 YFSETQ. The CDR3 loop reads CASSNTGALFF. DNA of the CDR3: TGCGCCAGCAGCAACACCGGGGCGCTGTTTTTT.

The chain combines TRBV10-2 with TRBJ1-5; D unresolved. The CDR3 consists of 15 residues. The V gene's germline CDR1 is WSHSY and CDR2 SAAADI. V was shortened by 0 bases and J by 4 bases, with 10 bases between the two germline ends. DNA for the CDR3: TGCGCCAGCAGTGAGTCCACCAACGGAAATCAGCCCCAGCATTTT. It codes for CASSESTNGNQPQHF.

This chain links TRBV28 with TRBJ2-3, with TRBD2 identical over 12 bases. V was pared by 6 bases and J by 4 bases, with 5 bases of the junction left unmatched. Germline CDR1 reads MDHEN; CDR2 reads SYDVKM. The CDR3 sequence is 15 residues long. The CDR3 region has the DNA TGTGCCAGCAGCTTGACTAGCGGGAGCTCAGATACGCAGTATTTT. This gives the protein CASSLTSGSSDTQYF.

The rearrangement uses TRBV4-3 and TRBJ1-2, with 9 bases fitting TRBD1. Germline V gene lookup returns CDR1 LGHNA and CDR2 YSLEER. This CDR3 is built from 15 residues. With 4 bases clipped from V and 4 bases from J, the junction kept 7 bases outside the gene matches. CDR3 bases: TGCGCCAGCAGCCCCGGACAGGGGTTGAGCTATGGCTACACCTTC. Translation gives CASSPGQGLSYGYTF.

DNA of the CDR3: TGTGCCAGCAGCCCGCCTTTACCGGGTTACGAGCAGTACTTC. It is translated as CASSPPLPGYEQYF. The rearrangement joins TRBV7-2 to TRBJ2-7; D not certain. Trimming took off 5 bases at V and 4 bases at J, with 15 bases between the two ends. This CDR3 spans 14 amino acids. CDR1 is SGHTA, CDR2 FQGNSA, per germline.

The chain carries TRBV28 and TRBJ2-5, with TRBD1 matching over 8 bases. Germline CDR1 is MDHEN and CDR2 is SYDVKM. The CDR3 runs 14 residues. Trimming removed 6 bases from V and 5 bases from J; junction bases left unmatched: 8. CDR3 bases: TGTGCCAGCAGGCTTCAGGGGGCAGTGGAGACCCAGTACTTC. This translates into CASRLQGAVETQYF.